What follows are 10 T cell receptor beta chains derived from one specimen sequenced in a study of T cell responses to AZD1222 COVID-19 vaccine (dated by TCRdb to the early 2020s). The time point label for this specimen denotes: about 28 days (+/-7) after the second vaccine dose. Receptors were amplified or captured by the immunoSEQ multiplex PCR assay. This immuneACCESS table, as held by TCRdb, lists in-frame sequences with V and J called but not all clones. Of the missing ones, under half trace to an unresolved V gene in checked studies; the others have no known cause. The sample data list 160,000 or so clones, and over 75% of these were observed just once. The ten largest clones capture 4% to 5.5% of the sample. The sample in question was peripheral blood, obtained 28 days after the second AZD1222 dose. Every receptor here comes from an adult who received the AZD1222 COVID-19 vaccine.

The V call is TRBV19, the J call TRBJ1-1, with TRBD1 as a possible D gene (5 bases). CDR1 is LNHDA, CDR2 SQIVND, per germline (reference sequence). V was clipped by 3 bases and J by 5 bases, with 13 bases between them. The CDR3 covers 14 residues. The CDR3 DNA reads TGTGCCAGTAGTATTTCTGGGGCGCGGACTGAAGCTTTCTTT. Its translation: CASSISGARTEAFF.

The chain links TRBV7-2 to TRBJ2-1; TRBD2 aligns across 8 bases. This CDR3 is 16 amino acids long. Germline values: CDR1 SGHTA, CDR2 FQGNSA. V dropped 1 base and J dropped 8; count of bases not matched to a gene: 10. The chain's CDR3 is CASSLVGGGGMDEQFF. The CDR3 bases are TGTGCCAGCAGCTTAGTTGGTGGCGGGGGGATGGATGAGCAGTTCTTC. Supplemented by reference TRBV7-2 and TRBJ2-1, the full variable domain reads GAGVSQSPSNKVTEKGKDVELRCDPISGHTALYWYRQSLGQGLEFLIYFQGNSAPDKSGLPSDRFSAERTGGSVSTLTIQRTQQEDSAVYLCASSLVGGGGMDEQFFGPGTRLTVL.

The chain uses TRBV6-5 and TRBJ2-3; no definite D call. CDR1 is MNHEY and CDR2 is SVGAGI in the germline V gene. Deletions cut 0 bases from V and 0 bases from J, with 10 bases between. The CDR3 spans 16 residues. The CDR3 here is CASSYSSPGSTDTQYF. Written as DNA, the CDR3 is TGTGCCAGCAGTTACTCATCCCCTGGGAGCACAGATACGCAGTATTTT.

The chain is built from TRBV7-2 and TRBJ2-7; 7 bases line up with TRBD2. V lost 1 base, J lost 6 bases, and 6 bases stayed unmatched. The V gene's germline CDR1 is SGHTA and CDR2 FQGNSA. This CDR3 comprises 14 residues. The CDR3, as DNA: TGTGCCAGCAGCTTAGGACCGGGGGGAGGCGAGCAGTACTTC. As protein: CASSLGPGGGEQYF.

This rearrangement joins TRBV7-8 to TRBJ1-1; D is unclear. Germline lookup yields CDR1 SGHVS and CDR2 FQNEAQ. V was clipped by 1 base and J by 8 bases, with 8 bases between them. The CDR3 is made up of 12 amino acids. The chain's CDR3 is CASSLGSQEAFF. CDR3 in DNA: TGTGCCAGCAGCTTAGGCAGTCAAGAAGCTTTCTTT.

The CDR3 nucleotides are TGCAGCGTTGCATCCCAGGGTGGGGTTGTGGAAGAAGCTTTCTTT. Amino acids: CSVASQGGVVEEAFF. J is TRBJ1-1 and V is TRBV29-1, with D possibly TRBD1 on 5 matching bases. The CDR3 is 15 residues long. CDR1 is SQVTM, CDR2 ANQGSEA, per germline. V lost 4 bases, J lost 8 bases, and 23 bases lay in between.

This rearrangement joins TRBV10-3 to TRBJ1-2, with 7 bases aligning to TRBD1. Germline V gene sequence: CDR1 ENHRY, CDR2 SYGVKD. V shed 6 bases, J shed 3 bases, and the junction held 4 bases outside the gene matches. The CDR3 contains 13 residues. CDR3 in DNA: TGTGCCATCAGCCCGGGACAGCACTATGGCTACACCTTC. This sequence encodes CAISPGQHYGYTF.

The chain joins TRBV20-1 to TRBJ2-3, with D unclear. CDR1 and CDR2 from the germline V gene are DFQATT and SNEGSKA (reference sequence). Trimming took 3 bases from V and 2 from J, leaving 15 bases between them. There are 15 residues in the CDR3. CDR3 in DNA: TGCAGTGCTAGTTCTACACGGGCCAACACAGATACGCAGTATTTT. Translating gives CSASSTRANTDTQYF.

As DNA, the CDR3 is TGTGCCAGCAGCCCAGGCTTGAGACAGGGATCGGGCGAGCAGTACTTC. It codes for CASSPGLRQGSGEQYF. The chain combines TRBV9 with TRBJ2-7; 7 nucleotides agree with TRBD1. The CDR3 is 16 amino acids. Germline lookup yields CDR1 SGDLS and CDR2 YYNGEE. V trimming: 4 bases; J trimming: 6 bases; junction bases outside the gene matches: 16.

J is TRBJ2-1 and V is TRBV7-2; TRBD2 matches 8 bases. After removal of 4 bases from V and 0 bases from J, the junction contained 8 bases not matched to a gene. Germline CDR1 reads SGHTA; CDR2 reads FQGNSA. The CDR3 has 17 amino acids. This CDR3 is CASSYEIAGFSYNEQFF. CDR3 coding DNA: TGTGCCAGCAGCTACGAGATAGCGGGGTTCTCCTACAATGAGCAGTTCTTC.